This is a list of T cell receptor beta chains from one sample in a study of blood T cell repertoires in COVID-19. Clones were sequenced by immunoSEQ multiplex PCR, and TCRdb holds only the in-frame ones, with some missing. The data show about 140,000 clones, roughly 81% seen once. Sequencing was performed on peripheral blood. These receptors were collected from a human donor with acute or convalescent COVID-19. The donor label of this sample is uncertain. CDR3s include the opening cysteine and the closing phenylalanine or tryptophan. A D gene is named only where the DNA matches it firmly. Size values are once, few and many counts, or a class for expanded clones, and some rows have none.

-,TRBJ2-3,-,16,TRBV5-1,TGCGCCAGCAGCTTGGACGTATACTCTAGCACAGATACGCAGTATTTT,CASSLDVYSSTDTQYF
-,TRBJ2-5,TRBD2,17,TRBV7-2,TGTGCCAGCAGCTTAGGACTAGCGGGGCCAGGGGGGGAGACCCAGTACTTC,CASSLGLAGPGGETQYF
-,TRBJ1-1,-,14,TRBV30,TGTGCCTGGAGTCGGGGGGGCCCGAACACTGAAGCTTTCTTT,CAWSRGGPNTEAFF
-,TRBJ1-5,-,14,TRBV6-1,TGTGCCAGCAGTGAAAAACTTAGCAATCAGCCCCAGCATTTT,CASSEKLSNQPQHF
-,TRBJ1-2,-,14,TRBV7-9,TGTGCCAGCAGCCACATTTCGGAAGGCGGCGGCTACACCTTC,CASSHISEGGGYTF
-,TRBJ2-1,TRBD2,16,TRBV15,TGTGCCACCAGCAGAGAGGGACTAGCGGTGTACAATGAGCAGTTCTTC,CATSREGLAVYNEQFF
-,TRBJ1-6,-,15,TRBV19,TGTGCCAGTAGTATCGAAGTGACAGGCTATTCGCCCCTCCACTTT,CASSIEVTGYSPLHF
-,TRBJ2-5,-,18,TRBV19,TGTGCCAGTAGTATAGATACCCGGGGGGCGGGAATACAAGAGACCCAGTACTTC,CASSIDTRGAGIQETQYF
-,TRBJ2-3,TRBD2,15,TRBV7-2,TGTGCCAGCAGCTTACTCAGCGGGGGCACAGATACGCAGTATTTT,CASSLLSGGTDTQYF
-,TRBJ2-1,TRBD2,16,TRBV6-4,TGTGCCAGCAGTGAAAATTGGGGACTAGCCTACAATGAGCAGTTCTTC,CASSENWGLAYNEQFF
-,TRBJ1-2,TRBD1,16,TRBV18,TGTGCCAGCTCACCTGCGGCACAGGGGACCATCTATGGCTACACCTTC,CASSPAAQGTIYGYTF
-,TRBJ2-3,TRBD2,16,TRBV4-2,TGTGCCAGCAGCCAAGCCGTTGGGGGGGAAGCAAATACGCAGTATTTT,CASSQAVGGEANTQYF
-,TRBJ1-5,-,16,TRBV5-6,-,CASSQTGTGYFGPQHF
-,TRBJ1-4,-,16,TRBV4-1,TGCGCCAGCAGCCAAGACACAGGGCGAACTAATGAAAAACTGTTTTTT,CASSQDTGRTNEKLFF
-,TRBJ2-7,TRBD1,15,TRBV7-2,TGTGCCAGCAGCTACTCCGGGACAGGGGGCAACGAGCAGTACTTC,CASSYSGTGGNEQYF
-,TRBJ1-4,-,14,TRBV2,TGTGCCAGCAAAAGGACATCAACTAATGAAAAACTGTTTTTT,CASKRTSTNEKLFF
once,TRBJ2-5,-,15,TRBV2,TGTGCCAGCAGTAGACAGGGAGGATCCCGAGAGACCCAGTACTTC,CASSRQGGSRETQYF
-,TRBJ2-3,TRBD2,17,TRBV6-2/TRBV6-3,TGTGCCAGCAGTTCTGCTCGCGCTAGCGGGAGTACAGATACGCAGTATTTT,CASSSARASGSTDTQYF
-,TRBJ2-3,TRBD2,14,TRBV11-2,TGTGCCAGCAGCTTAGGAGCGGGGACAGATACGCAGTATTTT,CASSLGAGTDTQYF
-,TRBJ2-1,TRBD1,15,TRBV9,TGTGCCAGCAGCCCGACCGGGACAGGGGCGAGTGAGCAGTTCTTC,CASSPTGTGASEQFF
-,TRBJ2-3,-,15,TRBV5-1,TGCGCCAGCAGTCCTGGGAGTGGTTACACAGATACGCAGTATTTT,CASSPGSGYTDTQYF
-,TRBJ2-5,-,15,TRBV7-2,TGTGCCAGCAGCTTCGCCCCGGACAGCCAAGAGACCCAGTACTTC,CASSFAPDSQETQYF
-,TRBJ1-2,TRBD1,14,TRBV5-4,TGTGCCAGCAGCTTCCGGGACAGGGTATATGGCTACACCTTC,CASSFRDRVYGYTF
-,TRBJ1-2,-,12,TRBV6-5,TGTGCCAGCCGCCGGGGGGACTATGGCTACACCTTC,CASRRGDYGYTF